The T cell receptor beta chain under discussion was sequenced for a study of shared clonotypes between healthy human individuals. The investigators split CD4+ cells into a CD45RA+ naive subset and a CD45RA-negative memory subset. Investigators spread the genomic DNA of each subset evenly over several immunoSEQ plates. Using about 190 ng DNA, roughly 33,000 T cell genomes, the sorted-subset replicate PCRs were run. Data came from immunoSEQ multiplex PCR; TCRdb stores just in-frame clones and leaves some out. The table records more than 2 million clones, approximately 96% of them present only once. Study-level results: Relative to clonotypes present in all four donors, those not shared had lower generation probabilities.

A note on this clone: The antigen is not known.

Deletions cut 3 bases from V and 5 bases from J, with 14 bases between. Germline V CDR1 and CDR2: SGHRS, YFSETQ. The CDR3 covers 14 residues. This clonotype was obtained from a man between 18 and 35 years old in good health. Sequencing was performed on naive CD4+ T cells sorted from blood. This sample's subset: CD45RA+ positively selected. The chain combines TRBV5-1 with TRBJ2-5; D might be TRBD2 (5 bases). The CDR3 region is CASSSEDPRETQYF. CDR3 DNA: TGCGCCAGCAGCTCGGAGGACCCCAGGGAGACCCAGTACTTC.